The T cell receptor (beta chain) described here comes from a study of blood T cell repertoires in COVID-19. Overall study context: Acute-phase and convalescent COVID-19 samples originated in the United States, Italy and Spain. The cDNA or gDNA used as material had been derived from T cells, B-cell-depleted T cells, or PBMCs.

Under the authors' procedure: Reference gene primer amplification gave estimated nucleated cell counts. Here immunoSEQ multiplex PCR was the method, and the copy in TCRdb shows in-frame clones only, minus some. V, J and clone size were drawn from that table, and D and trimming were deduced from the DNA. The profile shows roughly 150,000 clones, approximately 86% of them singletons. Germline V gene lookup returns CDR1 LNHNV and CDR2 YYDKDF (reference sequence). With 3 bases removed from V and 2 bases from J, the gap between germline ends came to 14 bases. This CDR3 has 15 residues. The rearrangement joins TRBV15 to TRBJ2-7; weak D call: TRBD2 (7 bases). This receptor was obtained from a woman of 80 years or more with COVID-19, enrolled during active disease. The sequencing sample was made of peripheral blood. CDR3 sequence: CATSRGGGITYEQYF. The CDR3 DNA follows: TGTGCCACCAGCAGGGGAGGGGGTATTACCTACGAGCAGTACTTC.